This T cell receptor beta chain comes out of a study of T cells after yellow fever vaccination (dated by TCRdb to 2018 to 2020). Regarding the research as a whole: The SMART-Seq v4 Ultra Low Input RNA kit was used to prepare libraries from fractions with low cell numbers. To track T-cell clones before and after primary and booster YFV17D yellow fever vaccination, bulk TCR alpha and beta repertoires were sequenced longitudinally. Two healthy male donors made up the cohort, one aged 18 to 30 years and the other aged 30 to 39 years. Bulk PBMC replicates and cell subsets were isolated from blood drawn at multiple timepoints before and after both primary and secondary immunization. Study-wide conclusions, independent of this receptor: Compared with the primary T-cell response, the secondary T-cell response was weaker but faster, peaking on day 5 rather than day 15. Most clones expanded after primary vaccination (around 97% of CD4 and around 89% of CD8) were re-detected after the booster, suggesting that broad memory maintenance occurred. A small share of clonotypes occurred in both CD4 and CD8 compartments, likely arising from convergent recombination. Because abundant contaminating clonotypes from the bulk population could be contained in FACS-sorted repertoires, computational filtering was required. Because only a couple of donors were included in the study, the extent to which the findings can be generalized is limited.

Details on this clonotype: Which antigen it targets is not known. Per-base qualities were not stored, and no clone one base away is much larger.

The treatment or condition tag for this specimen amounts to: live attenuated yellow fever vaccine strain. At every blood-draw timepoint, two biological replicates of bulk PBMCs were collected. A standard Ficoll-Paque protocol was used to isolate PBMCs from peripheral blood. TriZol was used to extract RNA from bulk PBMCs, from CD4 and CD8 fractions, and from dextramer-positive and dextramer-negative fractions. V lost 7 bases and J lost 8 bases; the stretch between them is 20 bases long. The CDR3 numbers 14 residues from cysteine through phenylalanine. Only the CDR3 region is kept as DNA, spanning 42 bases read in frame from base 1. CDR1 and CDR2 are read off the germline V gene (reference sequence) as SEHNR and FQNEAQ. The instrument was an Illumina NovaSeq 6000. TCR cDNA was made using 5'RACE template switching, a step that added a universal primer site and unique molecular identifiers. cDNA synthesis was primed from both the TCR alpha and TCR beta constant segments. Two PCR steps were used to amplify libraries, with sample barcodes and sequencing adapters being added in the second step. Sequencing of the libraries was done on either Illumina HiSeq 2500 (2x100 bp) or NovaSeq (2x150 bp). The authors processed their data as follows. Demultiplexing of reads and collapsing into UMI consensus sequences were performed with MIGEC, and V(D)J alignment was carried out with MiXCR. Using edgeR on replicate PBMC samples, clonotypes were called vaccine-responding if FDR was below 0.01 and the log2 fold change was above 5 up to day 15. Each bulk clonotype received a CD4 or CD8 identity based on whether the sequenced CD4 or CD8 repertoire contained that clonotype at higher abundance. Using fastp at Q25 and MiXCR, TCRdb reprocessed the public reads and kept productive beta chains. Every entry covers one CDR3 protein and lists the most common genes and DNA from its rows. The V and J calls come from TCRdb's annotation, not from the publication. Counted in this sample were about 310,000 distinct CDR3 sequences; roughly 4% of them appeared once. About 20% of the sample lies in the top ten.

The TCR sequence derives from a man aged 18 to 30 who received the YFV17D yellow fever vaccine. The V gene is TRBV7-9 and the J gene is TRBJ1-2; the D region possibly corresponds to TRBD1 (5 bases align). The sample in question was PBMCs, obtained on the day of the yellow fever booster vaccination. The nucleotides read TGTGCCAGCACCATCACCGGGACCTTAGGCGGCTACACCTTC. Its protein product is CASTITGTLGGYTF. Joined to the reference TRBV7-9 and TRBJ1-2 proteins, this CDR3 gives the full variable domain: DTGVSQNPRHKITKRGQNVTFRCDPISEHNRLYWYRQTLGQGPEFLTYFQNEAQLEKSRLLSDRFSAERPKGSFSTLEIQRTEQGDSAMYLCASTITGTLGGYTFGSGTRLTVV.